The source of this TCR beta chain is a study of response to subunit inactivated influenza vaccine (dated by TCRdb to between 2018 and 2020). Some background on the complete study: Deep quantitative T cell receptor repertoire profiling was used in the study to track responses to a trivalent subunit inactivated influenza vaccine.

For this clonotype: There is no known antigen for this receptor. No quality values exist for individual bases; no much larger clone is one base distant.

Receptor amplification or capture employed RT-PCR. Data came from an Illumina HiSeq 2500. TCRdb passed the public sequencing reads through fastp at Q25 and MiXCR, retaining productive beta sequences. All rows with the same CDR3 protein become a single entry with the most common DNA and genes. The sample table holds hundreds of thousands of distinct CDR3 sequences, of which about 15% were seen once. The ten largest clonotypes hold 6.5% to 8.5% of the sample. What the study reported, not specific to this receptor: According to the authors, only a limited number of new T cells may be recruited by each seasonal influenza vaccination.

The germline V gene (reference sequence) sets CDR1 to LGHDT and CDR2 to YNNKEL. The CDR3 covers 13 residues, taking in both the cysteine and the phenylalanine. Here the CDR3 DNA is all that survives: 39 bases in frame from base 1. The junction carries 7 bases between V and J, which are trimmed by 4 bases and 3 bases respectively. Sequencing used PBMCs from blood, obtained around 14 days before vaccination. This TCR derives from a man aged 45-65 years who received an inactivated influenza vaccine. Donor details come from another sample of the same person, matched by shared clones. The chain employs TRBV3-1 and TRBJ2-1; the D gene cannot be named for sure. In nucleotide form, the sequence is TGTGCCAGCAGCCGGTATGACTACAATGAGCAGTTCTTC. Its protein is CASSRYDYNEQFF.